These 16 T cell receptor beta chains were all obtained from the same sample, sequenced in a study of blood T cell repertoires in COVID-19. Using immunoSEQ multiplex PCR, the repertoire was profiled, and TCRdb retains in-frame clones only, with some absent. Here the sample spans over 150,000 clones, roughly 88% being singletons. Sequencing was performed on peripheral blood. Receptors originate from a woman in her fifties or sixties with acute or convalescent COVID-19.

This chain uses TRBV4-2 with TRBJ2-7; 9 bases match TRBD1. The germline CDR1 and CDR2 sequences are LGHNA and YNFKEQ. V was pared by 4 bases and J by 3 bases, with 4 bases of the junction left unmatched. This CDR3 is built from 14 residues. Here the CDR3 DNA reads TGTGCCAGCAGCCTGTACAGGGGGCTCTACGAGCAGTACTTC. Translation gives CASSLYRGLYEQYF.

The CDR3 bases are TGTGCCAGCAGTTACGGGGGAAGCACAGATACGCAGTATTTT. Its translation: CASSYGGSTDTQYF. The chain carries TRBV27 and TRBJ2-3; D might be TRBD2 (6 bases). Trimming cost V 4 bases and J 0 bases, with 8 bases left between them. Germline-derived CDR1 and CDR2 are MNHEY and SMNVEV (reference sequence). This CDR3 has 14 residues.

V is TRBV5-4 and J is TRBJ2-5; 9 nucleotides line up with TRBD1. The length of the CDR3 is 14 residues. V lost 6 bases and J lost 5; bases outside the gene matches: 8. The V gene's germline CDR1 is SGHNT and CDR2 YYREEE (reference sequence). This chain's CDR3 is CASTWTGATETQYF. The CDR3 nucleotides are TGTGCCAGCACCTGGACAGGGGCGACGGAGACCCAGTACTTC.

The genes are TRBV6-5 and TRBJ1-5, with D unresolved. V lost 7 bases, J lost 2 bases, and 12 bases lay in between. The CDR3 length is 14 residues. CDR1 MNHEY and CDR2 SVGAGI come from the germline V gene. CDR3 nucleotide sequence: TGTGCCAGCACCCCCCGGCAGGGCAATCAGCCCCAGCATTTT. It codes for CASTPRQGNQPQHF.

This clone showed up just a few times. The chain has TRBV6-6 and TRBJ2-1; TRBD1 might be the D (5 bases). Between the trimmed V and J ends, which lost 5 bases and 3 bases, there was a span of 14 bases. The CDR3 is 15 amino acids. The V gene's germline CDR1 is MNHNY and CDR2 SVGAGI (reference sequence). CDR3 DNA: TGTGCCAGCAGTAACCCCTCGACAGTCTACAATGAGCAGTTCTTC. It codes for CASSNPSTVYNEQFF.

The chain joins TRBV3-1 (or the pseudogene TRBV3-2) to TRBJ1-1; weak D call: TRBD1 (6 bases). Per the germline V gene, CDR1 is LGHDT and CDR2 is YNNKEL (reference sequence). V was cut by 3 bases and J by 5 bases, with 13 bases left in between. The CDR3 is 14 amino acids. CDR3 sequence: CASSQVSQGTEAFF. Written as DNA, the CDR3 is TGTGCCAGCAGCCAGGTCAGTCAGGGGACTGAAGCTTTCTTT.

The chain links TRBV5-4 to TRBJ2-7, with TRBD2 matching 11 bases. Trimming at V came to 5 bases and at J to 3 bases, leaving 4 bases not matched to a gene. Looked up from germline, CDR1 is SGHNT and CDR2 is YYREEE (reference sequence). This CDR3 contains 14 residues. The CDR3 loop reads CASRETSGDYEQYF. The CDR3 DNA is TGTGCCAGCAGGGAGACTAGCGGGGACTACGAGCAGTACTTC.

This chain links TRBV6-5 with TRBJ2-1, with 7 positions matching TRBD2. The J segment lost 4 bases and the V segment lost 7 bases, leaving 10 bases of the junction unmatched. The length of the CDR3 is 15 residues. Germline values: CDR1 MNHEY, CDR2 SVGAGI. The CDR3 DNA follows: TGTGCCAGCACCCAGGGAGGGGATTCGTACAATGAGCAGTTCTTC. Translation gives CASTQGGDSYNEQFF.

The chain joins TRBV9 to TRBJ1-2; 10 bases are shared with TRBD1. CDR1 is SGDLS and CDR2 is YYNGEE in the germline V gene. CDR3 size: 14 residues. J gave up 10 bases and V 3 bases, and 9 bases lay outside the gene matches. This CDR3 reads CASSGGLGTGVYTF. The CDR3 region has the DNA TGTGCCAGCAGCGGTGGGCTAGGGACAGGGGTCTACACCTTC.

V gene TRBV3-1 (or the pseudogene TRBV3-2) combines with J gene TRBJ2-3; D might be TRBD2 (5 bases). Trimming stripped 1 base from V and 2 bases from J, with 13 bases between. Germline V gives CDR1 LGHDT, CDR2 YNNKEL (reference sequence). This CDR3 contains 16 residues. Written as DNA, the CDR3 is TGTGCCAGCAGCCAAGGAGGGTCCTACCTCACAGATACGCAGTATTTT. Amino acid sequence: CASSQGGSYLTDTQYF.

This clone turned up a few times. This sequence joins TRBV18 and TRBJ1-2, with TRBD1 as a possible D gene (5 bases). The CDR3 runs to 15 residues. The V end was cut by 2 bases, the J end by 0 bases, with 10 bases between. Germline V gives CDR1 KGHSH, CDR2 LQKENI. CDR3 DNA: TGTGCCAGCTCACCATCGACAGCTTCTAACTATGGCTACACCTTC. It specifies CASSPSTASNYGYTF.

CDR3 in amino acids: CASSPGTNSYEQYF. The DNA for the CDR3 is TGTGCCAGCAGTCCCGGGACAAACTCCTACGAGCAGTACTTC. The chain couples TRBV11-3 to TRBJ2-7; tentatively, D is TRBD1 (6 bases). Trimming cost V 6 bases and J 0 bases, with 12 bases left between them. The CDR3 is 14 residues long. CDR1 SGHNT and CDR2 YENEEA come from the germline V gene.

The rearrangement links TRBV15 to TRBJ2-4; 9 nucleotides align to TRBD1. V lost 1 base and J lost 0; bases outside the gene matches: 10. Germline-derived CDR1 and CDR2 are LNHNV and YYDKDF (reference sequence). This CDR3 has 19 amino acids. The CDR3 DNA is TGTGCCACCAGCAGAGCCGGGACAGGGTCGGATCTAGCCAAAAACATTCAGTACTTC. This sequence encodes CATSRAGTGSDLAKNIQYF.

The gene calls are TRBV28 and TRBJ1-2, with D maybe TRBD1 (6 bases). Trimming shortened V by 5 bases and J by 8 bases, and 18 bases separated the two germline ends. The CDR3 runs to 14 residues. Germline CDR1 and CDR2: MDHEN and SYDVKM. The CDR3 loop reads CASSKLADSLGYTF. CDR3 bases: TGTGCCAGCAGTAAGTTGGCGGACAGCCTCGGCTACACCTTC.

This clone was seen only once. The chain links TRBV18 to TRBJ2-7; 9 bases map to TRBD1. Germline assignment: CDR1 KGHSH and CDR2 LQKENI. The CDR3 contains 17 residues. The V and J ends lost 6 bases and 4 bases, in that order; junction bases with no gene match: 16. The CDR3 loop reads CASSPLFPGQGFYEQYF. The CDR3 nucleotides are TGTGCCAGCTCTCCCCTTTTTCCGGGACAGGGTTTTTACGAGCAGTACTTC.

This clone was seen a single time. The V and J genes are TRBV5-8 and TRBJ2-1, with 13 bases lining up with TRBD2. The CDR3 has 16 residues. Germline CDR1 is SGHTS and CDR2 is YDEGEE. J lost 6 bases, V lost 2 bases, and 5 bases had no gene match. The chain's CDR3 is CASSFTRLAGGNEQFF. The CDR3 region has the DNA TGTGCCAGCAGCTTCACCCGACTAGCGGGGGGCAATGAGCAGTTCTTC.